These T cell receptor beta chains were read from a single sample in a study of response to subunit inactivated influenza vaccine. MiXCR, applied by TCRdb to the RT-PCR reads, yields one record per CDR3 protein. The top ten hold approximately 12% of the sample, which has roughly 460,000 distinct CDR3 sequences, over 9.5% seen once. Sequenced here: PBMCs from blood, sampled around seven weeks after vaccination. These receptor sequences come from a man aged 45 to 65 who received an inactivated influenza vaccine. CDR3s include the opening cysteine and the closing phenylalanine or tryptophan. Each record gives: V gene, J gene, D gene, clone size, CDR3 DNA, CDR3 protein. The D gene is left open where the match is weak. Some rows mark clone size as missing; the rest say once, few, many or name a class of expanded clone.

>TRBV5-5|TRBJ2-3|TRBD2|.
TGTGCCAGCAGCTCGACTGGCGGGAGAGTAGATACGCAGTATTTT
CASSSTGGRVDTQYF
>TRBV20-1|TRBJ2-1|TRBD1|many
TGCAGTGCTAGAGTTATCGGGACAGGGGCATACAATGAGCAGTTCTTC
CSARVIGTGAYNEQFF
>TRBV12-3/TRBV12-4|TRBJ2-2|TRBD1|many
TGTGCCAGCAGTCCAGGGGGGACAGGTGTCCCCGGGGAGCTGTTTTTT
CASSPGGTGVPGELFF
>TRBV10-3|TRBJ2-1|.|.
TGTGCCATCAGTGAGTCGGGGGGGGCTCGCAATGAGCAGTTCTTC
CAISESGGARNEQFF
>TRBV12-3/TRBV12-4|TRBJ2-5|.|.
TGTGCCAGCAGCCCAGAGGGGCCGACAAGGGAGACCCAGTACTTC
CASSPEGPTRETQYF
>TRBV24-1|TRBJ2-1|TRBD1|few
TGTGCCACCAGTGCCTCCCCCCGGGACAGGGGTGGTGAGCAGTTCTTC
CATSASPRDRGGEQFF
>TRBV29-1|TRBJ2-1|TRBD2|many
TGCAGCGTTGAATCCGGGACTAGCAATGAGCAGTTCTTC
CSVESGTSNEQFF
>TRBV3-1|TRBJ1-2|.|many
TGTGCCAGCAGCCACCAGGGGACGAGGTATGGCTACACCTTC
CASSHQGTRYGYTF
>TRBV12-3/TRBV12-4|TRBJ1-5|.|many
TGTGCCAGCAGTTTAAACAATCAGCCCCAGCATTTT
CASSLNNQPQHF
>TRBV4-2|TRBJ2-1|TRBD2|few
TGTGCCAGCAGCCCCGGACTAGCGGGAGTGTCGGGTGAGCAGTTCTTC
CASSPGLAGVSGEQFF
>TRBV5-1|TRBJ2-1|TRBD2|.
TGCGCCAGCAGCCGCGGGGACTATGACAATGACCAGTTCTTC
CASSRGDYDNDQFF
>TRBV7-2|TRBJ2-1|TRBD2|.
TGTGCCAGCAGCTTTGAGGCGGGAGCTTCCTACAATGAGCAGTTCTTC
CASSFEAGASYNEQFF
>TRBV20-1|TRBJ2-7|.|many
TGCAGCCAACTAAGGGGCTCGGAGTACTTC
CSQLRGSEYF
>TRBV6-2/TRBV6-3|TRBJ2-1|TRBD2|many
TGTGCCAGCAGCCTTACTAGCGGGAGGACGTATGAGCAGTTCTTC
CASSLTSGRTYEQFF
>TRBV2|TRBJ2-7|.|.
TGTGCCAGCAGTGAAAGGACTCTAGCCTACGAGCAGTACTTC
CASSERTLAYEQYF
>TRBV5-1|TRBJ1-1|.|many
TGCGCCAGCAGCAGGACTCCATCGGTAGGTGAAGCTTTCTTT
CASSRTPSVGEAFF
>TRBV7-8|TRBJ2-1|.|few
TGTGCCAGCAGGTGGGGGGGGCGAATTAGCAATGAGCAGTTCTTC
CASRWGGRISNEQFF
>TRBV20-1|TRBJ1-2|.|many
TGCAGTGTCTATACAGAAAATGGCTACACCTTC
CSVYTENGYTF
>TRBV5-1|TRBJ2-1|TRBD2|.
TGCGCCAGCAGCTTGGCCGTCGGGGGGGCGGATGAGCAGTTCTTC
CASSLAVGGADEQFF
>TRBV12-3/TRBV12-4|TRBJ2-1|TRBD1|.
TGTGCCAGCAGTTTAGCCCCCGGGACAGGGTACTACAATGAGCAGTTCTTC
CASSLAPGTGYYNEQFF
>TRBV20-1|TRBJ2-7|.|many
TGCAGTGCGGAGAGGGCCGGAGGACCCTACGAGCAGTACTTC
CSAERAGGPYEQYF
>TRBV20-1|TRBJ2-7|TRBD1|.
TGCAGTGCTCCGCAGGGGGCGGACGAGCAGTACTTC
CSAPQGADEQYF
>TRBV10-3|TRBJ2-1|.|few
TGTGCCATCAGTGATCAGGGATCGAGAATAGGGGACAATGAGCAGTTCTTC
CAISDQGSRIGDNEQFF
>TRBV7-8|TRBJ1-2|.|.
TGTGCCAGCAGCTTAGGGAGGACAGAGAACTATGGCTACACCTTC
CASSLGRTENYGYTF
>TRBV7-2|TRBJ1-2|.|few
TGTGCCAGCAGCTCCGTCGGGACTACCTTCTATGGCTACACCTTC
CASSSVGTTFYGYTF
>TRBV20-1|TRBJ2-7|.|.
TGCAGTGCTACGGCGGGACCCTCCTACGAGCAGTACTTC
CSATAGPSYEQYF
>TRBV18|TRBJ2-5|.|.
TGTGCCAGCTCACCACTCAGTGCAGAGACCCAGTACTTC
CASSPLSAETQYF
>TRBV5-1|TRBJ2-5|.|few
TGCGCCAGCAGCTATGGGCAACGTGAGACCCAGTACTTC
CASSYGQRETQYF
>TRBV12-3/TRBV12-4|TRBJ2-5|.|.
TGTGCCAGTACCCGGCGCCAGATGGGAGAGACCCAGTACTTC
CASTRRQMGETQYF
>TRBV4-3|TRBJ2-7|.|few
TGCGCCAGCAGCCAAGATGCGGTACAGGGTAGGAGCTCCTACGAGCAGTACTTC
CASSQDAVQGRSSYEQYF
>TRBV29-1|TRBJ2-2|TRBD2|many
TGCAGCGGGGCTAGCGGAGTCGCCACCGGGGAGCTGTTTTTT
CSGASGVATGELFF
>TRBV28|TRBJ2-7|.|.
TGTGCCAGCAGTTTACCGGGACCAACTCCCTACGAGCAGTACTTC
CASSLPGPTPYEQYF